This paragraph reports one T cell receptor (beta chain). Germline V gene sequence: CDR1 SEHNR, CDR2 FQNEAQ (reference sequence). This CDR3 comprises 13 residues. The V and J ends lost 5 bases and 6 bases, in that order; junction bases with no gene match: 7. This entry is derived from a study of CD8 T cells in ankylosing spondylitis. TCRdb recomputed calls from the 5' RACE reads with MiXCR, one row per CDR3 protein. Of hundreds of thousands of distinct CDR3 sequences listed, 20% to 25% are singletons. The rearrangement uses TRBV7-9 and TRBJ2-7; 7 positions match TRBD2. Sequences were obtained from blood, either unsorted or a sorted T cell fraction (not recorded which). This clonotype was obtained from a male donor with ankylosing spondylitis or in good health (not recorded which). The CDR3 protein is CASSLPGGIEQYF. CDR3 DNA: TGTGCCAGCAGCCTACCCGGGGGGATCGAGCAGTACTTC.